This record looks at one T cell receptor beta chain sequence and its context. The data were obtained in a study of blood T cell repertoires in COVID-19. On the study more broadly: The origin of the acute and convalescent COVID-19 samples was the United States, Italy and Spain. PBMCs, B-cell-depleted T cells, or T cells were the source of the cDNA or gDNA that made up the material.

From germline, CDR1 is SGHKS and CDR2 YYEKEE (reference sequence). The CDR3 is 16 amino acids. V lost 3 bases and J lost 0; bases outside the gene matches: 6. As handled by the study authors: Amplification of reference gene primers provided the estimated nucleated cell counts. Repertoires were generated with immunoSEQ multiplex PCR, while TCRdb's copy carries only in-frame clones and drops some. V and J calls plus clone size are reproduced from that table; the DNA served to infer D and trimming. Of 150,000 or so clones in the sample, 75% to 85% are singletons; the top ten hold around 6.7%. Sample: peripheral blood. The sequence was collected from a woman aged 45-60 years in a cohort sampled during active or convalescent COVID-19. The chain recombines TRBV5-5 with TRBJ2-3, with TRBD2 matching 8 bases. The CDR3 DNA sequence: TGTGCCAGCAGCTGGGGCAGCGGGGGAAGCACAGATACGCAGTATTTT. Protein sequence: CASSWGSGGSTDTQYF. Full variable domain (outside the CDR3, taken from reference TRBV5-5 and TRBJ2-3): DAGVTQSPTHLIKTRGQQVTLRCSPISGHKSVSWYQQVLGQGPQFIFQYYEKEERGRGNFPDRFSARQFPNYSSELNVNALLLGDSALYLCASSWGSGGSTDTQYFGPGTRLTVL.